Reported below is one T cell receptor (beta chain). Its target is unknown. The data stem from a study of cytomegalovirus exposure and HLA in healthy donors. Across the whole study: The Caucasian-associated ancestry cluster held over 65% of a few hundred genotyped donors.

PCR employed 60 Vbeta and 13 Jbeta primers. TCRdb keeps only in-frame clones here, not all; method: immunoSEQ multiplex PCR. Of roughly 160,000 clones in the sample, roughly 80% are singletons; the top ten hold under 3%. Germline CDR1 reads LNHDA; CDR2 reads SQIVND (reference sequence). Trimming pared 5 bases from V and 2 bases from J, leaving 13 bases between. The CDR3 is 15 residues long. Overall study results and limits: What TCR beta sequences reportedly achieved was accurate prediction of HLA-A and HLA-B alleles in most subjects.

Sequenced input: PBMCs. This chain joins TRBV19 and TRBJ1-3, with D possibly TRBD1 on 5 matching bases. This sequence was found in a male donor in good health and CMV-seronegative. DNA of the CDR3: TGTGCCAGTAGTCCCTCGGCAGGGACTGGAAACACCATATATTTT. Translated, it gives CASSPSAGTGNTIYF.